This TCR beta chain was identified in a study of radiotherapy plus CTLA-4 blockade in lung cancer. Study-wide findings and caveats: Strongest reported response predictors: early blood clone changes and post-radiation interferon-beta. TCR clones of tumor origin grew in blood after radiotherapy plus ipilimumab.

With respect to this clone: Its antigen is currently unknown.

The protocol was immunoSEQ multiplex PCR, while the TCRdb copy is restricted to in-frame clones and leaves out a portion. The sample holds approximately 50,000 clones, 73% seen once. Trimming cost V 7 bases and J 3 bases, with 17 bases left between them. The CDR3 has 15 residues. Per the germline V gene, CDR1 is MGHDK and CDR2 is SYGVNS. Focal radiation plus CTLA-4 blockade with ipilimumab was administered to patients who had chemo-refractory metastatic non-small-cell lung cancer. The chain recombines TRBV25-1 with TRBJ2-3; maybe TRBD1 (6 bases). This specimen was peripheral blood, taken from a patient treated with radiotherapy plus ipilimumab. The TCR originated in a human donor with non-small cell lung cancer who had a complete response to radiotherapy plus ipilimumab. The chain's CDR3 is CASMDHRAGTDTQYF. The CDR3 nucleotides read TGTGCCAGCATGGACCACAGGGCAGGGACAGATACGCAGTATTTT.